A single T cell receptor (beta chain) is shown here with its context. Its antigen remains unidentified. Other DNA sequences from this sample encode an identical CDR3 as well. CDR3 length equals 13 residues. V lost 0 bases, J lost 4 bases, and 6 bases lay in between. Per the germline V gene, CDR1 is SGDLS and CDR2 is YYNGEE. Donors likely had unrecorded immune exposures despite being nominally healthy when sampled. The data belong to a study of cytomegalovirus exposure and HLA in healthy donors. PCR employed 60 Vbeta and 13 Jbeta primers. Produced via immunoSEQ multiplex PCR; TCRdb's table is partial and in-frame only. This sample's table reports 180,000 or so clones. Study-level results: For most subjects, TCR beta sequences were reported to predict HLA-A and HLA-B alleles with accuracy.

Sequenced sample: PBMCs. This receptor was taken from a woman aged 18-29 years in good health and CMV-seropositive. The chain combines TRBV9 with TRBJ2-3; D gene unclear. Here the CDR3 DNA reads TGTGCCAGCAGCGTAGGCGGTCCAGATACGCAGTATTTT. Translation: CASSVGGPDTQYF.